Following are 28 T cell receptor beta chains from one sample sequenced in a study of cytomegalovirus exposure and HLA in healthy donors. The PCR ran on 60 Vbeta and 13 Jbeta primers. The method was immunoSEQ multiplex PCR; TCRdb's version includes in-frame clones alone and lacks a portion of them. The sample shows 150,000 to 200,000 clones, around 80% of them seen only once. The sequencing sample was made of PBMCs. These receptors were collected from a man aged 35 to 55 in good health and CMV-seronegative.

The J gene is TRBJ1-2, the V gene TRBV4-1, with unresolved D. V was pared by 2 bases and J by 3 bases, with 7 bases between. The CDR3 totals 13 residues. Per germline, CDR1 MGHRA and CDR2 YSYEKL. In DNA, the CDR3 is TGCGCCAGCAGCCAAACGAGCTACTATGGCTACACCTTC. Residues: CASSQTSYYGYTF.

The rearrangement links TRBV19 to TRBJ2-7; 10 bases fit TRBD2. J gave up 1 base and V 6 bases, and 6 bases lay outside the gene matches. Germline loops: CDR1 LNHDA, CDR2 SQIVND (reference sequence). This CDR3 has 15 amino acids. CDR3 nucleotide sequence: TGTGCCAGTAGATTAACTAGCGGGGCATCCTACGAGCAGTACTTC. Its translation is CASRLTSGASYEQYF.

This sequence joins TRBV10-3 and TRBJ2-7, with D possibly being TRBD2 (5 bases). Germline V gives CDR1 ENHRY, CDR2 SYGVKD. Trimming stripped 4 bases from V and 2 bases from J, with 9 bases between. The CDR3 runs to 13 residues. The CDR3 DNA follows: TGTGCCATCAGTGGACTATCCGCCTACGAGCAGTACTTC. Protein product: CAISGLSAYEQYF.

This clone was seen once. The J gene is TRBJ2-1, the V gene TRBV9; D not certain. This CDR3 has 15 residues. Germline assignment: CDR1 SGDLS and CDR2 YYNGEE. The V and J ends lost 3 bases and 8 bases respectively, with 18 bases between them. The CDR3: CASSARVLGSDEQFF. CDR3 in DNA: TGTGCCAGCAGCGCACGGGTCCTCGGGTCGGATGAGCAGTTCTTC.

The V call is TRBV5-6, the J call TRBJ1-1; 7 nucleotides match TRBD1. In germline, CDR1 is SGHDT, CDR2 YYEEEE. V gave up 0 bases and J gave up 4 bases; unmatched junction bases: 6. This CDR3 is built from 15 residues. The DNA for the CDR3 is TGTGCCAGCAGCTTGGGACAGGGTAGGAGCACTGAAGCTTTCTTT. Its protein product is CASSLGQGRSTEAFF.

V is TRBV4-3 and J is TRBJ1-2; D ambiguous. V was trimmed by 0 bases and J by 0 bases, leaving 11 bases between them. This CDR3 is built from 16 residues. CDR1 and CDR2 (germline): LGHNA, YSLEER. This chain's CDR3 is CASSQDGTTANYGYTF. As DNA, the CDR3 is TGCGCCAGCAGCCAAGATGGAACTACCGCTAACTATGGCTACACCTTC.

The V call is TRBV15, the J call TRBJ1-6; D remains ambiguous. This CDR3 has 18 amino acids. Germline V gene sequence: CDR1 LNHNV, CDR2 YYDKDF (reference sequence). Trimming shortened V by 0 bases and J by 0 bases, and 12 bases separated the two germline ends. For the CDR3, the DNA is TGTGCCACCAGCAGAGATCCCCTCGGGAGCTCCTATAATTCACCCCTCCACTTT. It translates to CATSRDPLGSSYNSPLHF.

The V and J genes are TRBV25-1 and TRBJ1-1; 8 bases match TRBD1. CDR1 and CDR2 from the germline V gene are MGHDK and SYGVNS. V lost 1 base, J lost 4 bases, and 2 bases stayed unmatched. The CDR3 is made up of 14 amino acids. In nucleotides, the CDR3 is TGTGCCAGCAGTGAATTGACAGGGGCCACTGAAGCTTTCTTT. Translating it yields CASSELTGATEAFF. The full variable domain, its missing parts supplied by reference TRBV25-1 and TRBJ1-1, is EADIYQTPRYLVIGTGKKITLECSQTMGHDKMYWYQQDPGMELHLIHYSYGVNSTEKGDLSSESTVSRIRTEHFPLTLESARPSHTSQYLCASSELTGATEAFFGQGTRLTVV.

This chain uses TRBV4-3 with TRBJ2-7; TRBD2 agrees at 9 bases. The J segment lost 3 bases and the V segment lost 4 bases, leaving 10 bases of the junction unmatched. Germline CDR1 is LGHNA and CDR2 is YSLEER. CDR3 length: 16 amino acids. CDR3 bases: TGCGCCAGCAGCCCGTCAGCTAGCGGGGACTACTACGAGCAGTACTTC. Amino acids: CASSPSASGDYYEQYF.

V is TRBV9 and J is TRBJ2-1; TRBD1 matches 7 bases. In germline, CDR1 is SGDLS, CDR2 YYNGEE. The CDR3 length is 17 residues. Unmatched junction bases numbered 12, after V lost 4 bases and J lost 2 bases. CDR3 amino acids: CASSSNSRDRAYNEQFF. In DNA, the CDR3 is TGTGCCAGCAGCTCCAATTCCCGGGACAGAGCCTACAATGAGCAGTTCTTC.

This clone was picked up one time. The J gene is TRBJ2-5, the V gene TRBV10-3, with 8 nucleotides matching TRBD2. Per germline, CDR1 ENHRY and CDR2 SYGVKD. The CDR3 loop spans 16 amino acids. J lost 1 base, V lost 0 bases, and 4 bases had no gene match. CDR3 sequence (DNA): TGTGCCATCAGTGAGTCTAGCGGGATTTTCCAAGAGACCCAGTACTTC. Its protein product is CAISESSGIFQETQYF.

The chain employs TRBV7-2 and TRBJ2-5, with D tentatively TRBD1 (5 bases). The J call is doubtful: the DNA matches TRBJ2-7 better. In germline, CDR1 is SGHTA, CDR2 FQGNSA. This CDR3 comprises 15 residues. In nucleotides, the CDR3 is TGTGCCAGCAGGTCGGAACCACAGGCGTCCTACGAGCAGTACTTC. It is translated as CASRSEPQASYEQYF.

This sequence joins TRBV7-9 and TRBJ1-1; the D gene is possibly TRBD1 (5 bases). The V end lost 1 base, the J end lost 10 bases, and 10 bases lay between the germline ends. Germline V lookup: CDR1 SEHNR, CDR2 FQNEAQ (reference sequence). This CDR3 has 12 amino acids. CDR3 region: CASSLGGGRAFF. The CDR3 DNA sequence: TGTGCCAGCAGCTTAGGGGGGGGGAGAGCTTTCTTT.

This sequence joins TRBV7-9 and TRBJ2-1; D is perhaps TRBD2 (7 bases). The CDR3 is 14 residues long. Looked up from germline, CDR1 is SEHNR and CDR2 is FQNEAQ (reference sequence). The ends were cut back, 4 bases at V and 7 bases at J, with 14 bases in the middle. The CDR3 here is CASSYPGGSNEQFF. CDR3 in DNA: TGTGCCAGCAGCTACCCGGGGGGCTCAAATGAGCAGTTCTTC.

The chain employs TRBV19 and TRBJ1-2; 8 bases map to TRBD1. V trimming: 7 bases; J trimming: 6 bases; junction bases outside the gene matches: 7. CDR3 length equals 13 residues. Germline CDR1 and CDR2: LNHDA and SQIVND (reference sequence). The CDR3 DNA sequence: TGTGCCAGTAAGGACCTGGACAGGGATGGCTACACCTTC. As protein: CASKDLDRDGYTF.

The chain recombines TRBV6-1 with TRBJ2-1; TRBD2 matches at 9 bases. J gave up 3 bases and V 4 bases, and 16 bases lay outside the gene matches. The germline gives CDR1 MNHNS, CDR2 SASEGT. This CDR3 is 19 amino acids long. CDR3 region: CASSGRGAGGPYNYNEQFF. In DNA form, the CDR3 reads TGTGCCAGCAGTGGCCGTGGAGCGGGGGGTCCCTATAACTACAATGAGCAGTTCTTC.

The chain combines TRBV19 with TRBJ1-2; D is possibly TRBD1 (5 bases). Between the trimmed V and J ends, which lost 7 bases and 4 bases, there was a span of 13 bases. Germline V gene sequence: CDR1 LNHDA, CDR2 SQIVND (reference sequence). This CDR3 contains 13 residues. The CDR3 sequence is CASTPTGGYGYTF. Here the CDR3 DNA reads TGTGCCAGTACCCCCACGGGGGGCTATGGCTACACCTTC.

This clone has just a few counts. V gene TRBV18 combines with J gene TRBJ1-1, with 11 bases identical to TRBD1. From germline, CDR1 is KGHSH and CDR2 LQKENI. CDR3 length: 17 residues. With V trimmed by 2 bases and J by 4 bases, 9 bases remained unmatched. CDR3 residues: CASSPFWTGGVGTEAFF. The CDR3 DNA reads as TGTGCCAGCTCACCATTTTGGACAGGGGGCGTCGGCACTGAAGCTTTCTTT.

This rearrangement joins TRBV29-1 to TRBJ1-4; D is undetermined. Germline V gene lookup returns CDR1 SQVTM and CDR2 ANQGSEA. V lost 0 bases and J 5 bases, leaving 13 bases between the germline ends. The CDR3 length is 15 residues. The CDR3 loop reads CSVEEYDPRNEKLFF. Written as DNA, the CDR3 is TGCAGCGTTGAAGAGTACGATCCCCGGAATGAAAAACTGTTTTTT.

CDR3 DNA: TGTGCCAGCAGTTCGACAAGTTCTAACTATGGCTACACCTTC. Translation gives CASSSTSSNYGYTF. The V call is TRBV28, the J call TRBJ1-2; D is undetermined. Looked up from germline, CDR1 is MDHEN and CDR2 is SYDVKM. The CDR3 is 14 residues long. Between the trimmed V and J ends, which lost 4 bases and 0 bases, there was a span of 9 bases.

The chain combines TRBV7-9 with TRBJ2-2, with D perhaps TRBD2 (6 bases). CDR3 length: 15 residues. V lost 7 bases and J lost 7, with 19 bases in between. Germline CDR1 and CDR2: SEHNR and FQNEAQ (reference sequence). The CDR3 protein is CASTEGGLLDGELFF. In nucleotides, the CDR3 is TGTGCCAGCACCGAGGGAGGCCTTCTAGACGGGGAGCTGTTTTTT.

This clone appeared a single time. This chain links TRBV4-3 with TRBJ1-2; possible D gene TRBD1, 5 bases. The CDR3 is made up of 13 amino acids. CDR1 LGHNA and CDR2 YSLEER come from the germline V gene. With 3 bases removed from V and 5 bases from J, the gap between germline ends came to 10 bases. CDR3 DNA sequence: TGCGCCAGCAGCCACGCTGGGGGGTATGGCTACACCTTC. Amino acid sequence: CASSHAGGYGYTF.

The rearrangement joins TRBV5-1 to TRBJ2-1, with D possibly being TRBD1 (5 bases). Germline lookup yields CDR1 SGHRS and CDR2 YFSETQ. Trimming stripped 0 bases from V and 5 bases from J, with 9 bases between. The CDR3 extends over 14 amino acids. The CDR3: CASSLGQKHNEQFF. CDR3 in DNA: TGCGCCAGCAGCTTGGGACAGAAACACAATGAGCAGTTCTTC.

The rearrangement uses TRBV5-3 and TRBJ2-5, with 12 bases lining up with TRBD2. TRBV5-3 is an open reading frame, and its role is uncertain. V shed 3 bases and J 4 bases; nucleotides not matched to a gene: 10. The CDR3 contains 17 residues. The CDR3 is CARSSRTSGDSRETQYF. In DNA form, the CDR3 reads TGTGCCAGAAGCTCGCGGACTAGCGGGGACTCAAGAGAGACCCAGTACTTC.

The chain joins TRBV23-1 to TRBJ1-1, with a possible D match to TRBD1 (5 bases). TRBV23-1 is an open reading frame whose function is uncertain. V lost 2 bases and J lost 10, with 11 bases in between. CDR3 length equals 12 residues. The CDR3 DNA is TGCGCCAGCAGTCAAGAGCGGGGGAGAGCTTTCTTT. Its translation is CASSQERGRAFF.

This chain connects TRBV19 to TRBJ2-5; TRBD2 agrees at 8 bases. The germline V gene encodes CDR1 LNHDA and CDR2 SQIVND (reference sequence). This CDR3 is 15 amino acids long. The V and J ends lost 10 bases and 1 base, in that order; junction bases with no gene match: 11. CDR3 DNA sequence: TGTGCCACTGCAGGTACGGGGGGGTTCCAAGAGACCCAGTACTTC. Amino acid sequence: CATAGTGGFQETQYF.

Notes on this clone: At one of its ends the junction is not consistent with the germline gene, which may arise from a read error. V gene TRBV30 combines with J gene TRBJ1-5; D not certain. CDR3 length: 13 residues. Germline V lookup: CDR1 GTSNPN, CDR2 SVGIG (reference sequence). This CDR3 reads CAWSSDSNQSQHF. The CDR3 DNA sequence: TGTGCCTGGAGCTCAGATAGCAATCAGTCCCAGCATTTT.

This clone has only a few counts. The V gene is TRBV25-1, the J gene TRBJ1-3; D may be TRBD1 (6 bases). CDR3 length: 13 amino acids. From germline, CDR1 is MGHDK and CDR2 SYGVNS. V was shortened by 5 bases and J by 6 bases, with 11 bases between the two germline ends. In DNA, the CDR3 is TGTGCCAGCAGTACACAGGGTACAAACACCATATATTTT. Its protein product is CASSTQGTNTIYF.